Shown below are 30 T cell receptor beta chains from a single sample sequenced in a study of cytomegalovirus exposure and HLA in healthy donors. PCR employed 60 Vbeta and 13 Jbeta primers. Method: immunoSEQ multiplex PCR; TCRdb's copy keeps in-frame clones and lacks some. Its listing shows tens of thousands of clones. Sequenced material: PBMCs. These receptors originate from a male donor in good health and CMV-seropositive.

This rearrangement joins TRBV28 to TRBJ2-7, with 7 bases fitting TRBD1. J lost 2 bases, V lost 4 bases, and 2 bases had no gene match. CDR3 length equals 13 residues. In germline, CDR1 is MDHEN, CDR2 SYDVKM. The CDR3 spells CASSSGQPYEQYF. The CDR3 DNA reads as TGTGCCAGCAGTTCGGGACAGCCCTACGAGCAGTACTTC.

V and J are TRBV18 and TRBJ1-2; possibly TRBD1 for D (6 bases). Germline lookup yields CDR1 KGHSH and CDR2 LQKENI. This CDR3 has 18 residues. Trimming cost V 4 bases and J 0 bases, with 21 bases left between them. The CDR3 sequence: CASSLLLTGIGSNYGYTF. CDR3 nucleotides: TGTGCCAGCTCACTTCTCCTTACAGGGATAGGCTCTAACTATGGCTACACCTTC.

The J gene is TRBJ1-1, the V gene TRBV6-6; 7 bases match TRBD1. Germline CDR1 and CDR2: MNHNY and SVGAGI (reference sequence). Losses at the gene ends were 6 bases for V and 0 bases for J; bases not matched to a gene: 10. The CDR3 totals 16 residues. CDR3 protein: CASRSGQRIMNTEAFF. The CDR3 nucleotides read TGTGCCAGCAGATCGGGACAGAGAATCATGAACACTGAAGCTTTCTTT.

The chain recombines TRBV18 with TRBJ2-2, with a weak D call TRBD2 (5 bases). Germline CDR1 KGHSH, CDR2 LQKENI. V was pared by 6 bases and J by 6 bases, with 14 bases between. The CDR3 loop spans 14 amino acids. CDR3 amino acids: CASSQTEAAGELFF. CDR3 nucleotide sequence: TGTGCCAGCTCCCAAACGGAGGCGGCCGGGGAGCTGTTTTTT.

The chain has TRBV6-5 and TRBJ1-5, with a possible D match to TRBD1 (5 bases). CDR3 size: 13 residues. Germline CDR1 MNHEY, CDR2 SVGAGI. Trimming took 3 bases from V and 7 from J, leaving 10 bases between them. Written as DNA, the CDR3 is TGTGCCAGCAGTTATCAGCAGGGCCAGCCCCAGCATTTT. Translation gives CASSYQQGQPQHF.

V is TRBV5-4 and J is TRBJ2-2, with TRBD2 identical over 10 bases. V shed 4 bases, J shed 0 bases, and the junction held 3 bases outside the gene matches. Germline V lookup: CDR1 SGHNT, CDR2 YYREEE (reference sequence). CDR3 length: 16 residues. CDR3 in amino acids: CASSRSGGANTGELFF. In nucleotides, the CDR3 is TGTGCCAGCAGCCGGAGCGGGGGGGCGAACACCGGGGAGCTGTTTTTT.

The gene calls are TRBV14 and TRBJ2-7; D gene ambiguous. Trimming stripped 4 bases from V and 2 bases from J, with 6 bases between. The CDR3 sequence is 12 residues long. In germline, CDR1 is SGHDN, CDR2 FVKESK. CDR3 DNA sequence: TGTGCCAGCAGCCCGAGCCCCTACGAGCAGTACTTC. Protein: CASSPSPYEQYF.

The chain is built from TRBV9 and TRBJ1-1; D gene uncertain. Trimming took 4 bases from V and 0 from J, leaving 10 bases between them. CDR1 and CDR2 from the germline V gene are SGDLS and YYNGEE. The CDR3 loop spans 14 amino acids. CDR3 bases: TGTGCCAGCAGCCAGCAGGATATGAACACTGAAGCTTTCTTT. Translated: CASSQQDMNTEAFF.

The chain has TRBV30 and TRBJ2-3; 11 bases map to TRBD2. The CDR3 consists of 14 residues. CDR1 GTSNPN and CDR2 SVGIG come from the germline V gene (reference sequence). With V trimmed by 7 bases and J by 2 bases, 5 bases remained unmatched. The CDR3 DNA reads as TGTGCCTCCAGACTAGCGGGGTTCACAGATACGCAGTATTTT. As protein: CASRLAGFTDTQYF.

The V gene is TRBV6-5, the J gene TRBJ2-7; 9 bases are shared with TRBD1. This CDR3 comprises 15 residues. With V trimmed by 0 bases and J by 6 bases, 6 bases remained unmatched. CDR1 and CDR2 (germline): MNHEY, SVGAGI. In DNA form, the CDR3 reads TGTGCCAGCAGTTACTCGTGGGACAGGGTGGCCGAGCAGTACTTC. It encodes CASSYSWDRVAEQYF.

CDR3 amino acids: CAFKELAGATDTQYF. The CDR3 DNA reads as TGTGCCTTTAAGGAACTAGCGGGGGCCACAGATACGCAGTATTTT. The chain employs TRBV30 and TRBJ2-3, with 11 bases lining up with TRBD2. Germline CDR1 GTSNPN, CDR2 SVGIG (reference sequence). This CDR3 comprises 15 residues. Losses at the gene ends were 7 bases for V and 2 bases for J; bases not matched to a gene: 8.

About this clone: Germline is not matched at one junction end, which may reflect a read error. V usage is TRBV30 and J usage is TRBJ1-2, with D unresolved. Germline V gene lookup returns CDR1 GTSNPN and CDR2 SVGIG (reference sequence). CDR3 length: 15 amino acids. The CDR3 sequence is CAGSVPGYGWRSCTF. Here the CDR3 DNA reads TGTGCCGGGAGTGTTCCCGGGTACGGCTGGAGGTCGTGCACCTTC.

The genes are TRBV5-1 and TRBJ1-2, with 7 bases matching TRBD1. Germline CDR1 reads SGHRS; CDR2 reads YFSETQ. The CDR3 covers 14 residues. V shed 0 bases and J 5 bases; nucleotides not matched to a gene: 4. CDR3: CASSLEGALYGYTF. The DNA of the CDR3 is TGCGCCAGCAGCTTGGAGGGGGCGCTTTATGGCTACACCTTC.

The V gene is TRBV19, the J gene TRBJ1-1, with TRBD1 matching over 7 bases. The germline V gene encodes CDR1 LNHDA and CDR2 SQIVND (reference sequence). The V and J ends lost 0 bases and 7 bases, in that order; junction bases with no gene match: 11. The CDR3 covers 16 residues. CDR3 amino acids: CASSIDQPGQRYEAFF. The DNA of the CDR3 is TGTGCCAGTAGTATAGATCAGCCGGGACAGAGATATGAAGCTTTCTTT.

A word on this clone: Compared with germline, one end of the junction differs, possibly owing to a read error. J is TRBJ1-5 and V is TRBV4-2, with TRBD1 matching over 8 bases. Germline lookup yields CDR1 LGHNA and CDR2 YNFKEQ. This CDR3 region has 14 residues. The CDR3 nucleotides read TGTGCCAGCAGCGAAGACAGGGGCCATCAGCCCCAGCATTTT. Translating gives CASSEDRGHQPQHF.

CDR3 in amino acids: CALDRFHTEAFF. The CDR3 nucleotides are TGTGCCTTGGACAGATTTCACACTGAAGCTTTCTTT. This rearrangement joins TRBV30 to TRBJ1-1; possibly TRBD1 for D (6 bases). Germline V gene lookup returns CDR1 GTSNPN and CDR2 SVGIG (reference sequence). The CDR3 is 12 amino acids. Trimming cost V 7 bases and J 3 bases, with 12 bases left between them.

CDR3 nucleotides: TGTGCCAGTAGTCCACAGGTCACCGGGGAGCTGTTTTTT. Its protein product is CASSPQVTGELFF. V gene TRBV19 combines with J gene TRBJ2-2; D is perhaps TRBD1 (5 bases). CDR1 LNHDA and CDR2 SQIVND come from the germline V gene (reference sequence). Between the trimmed V and J ends, which lost 5 bases and 4 bases, there was a span of 8 bases. CDR3 length: 13 amino acids. Based on the CDR3 plus reference TRBV19 and TRBJ2-2, the full variable domain is DGGITQSPKYLFRKEGQNVTLSCEQNLNHDAMYWYRQDPGQGLRLIYYSQIVNDFQKGDIAEGYSVSREKKESFPLTVTSAQKNPTAFYLCASSPQVTGELFFGEGSRLTVL.

The chain employs TRBV2 and TRBJ1-1; possible D gene TRBD1, 5 bases. From germline, CDR1 is SNHLY and CDR2 FYNNEI. Trimming pared 5 bases from V and 2 bases from J, leaving 12 bases between. The CDR3 length is 14 residues. CDR3 amino acids: CASSLDRSNTEAFF. CDR3 nucleotide sequence: TGTGCCAGCAGTCTCGACAGATCAAACACTGAAGCTTTCTTT.

The V gene is TRBV6-5, the J gene TRBJ2-7; 7 positions agree with TRBD1. CDR1 is MNHEY and CDR2 is SVGAGI in the germline V gene. Trimming took 0 bases from V and 4 from J; bases not matched to a gene: 6. The CDR3 covers 15 residues. CDR3 sequence (DNA): TGTGCCAGCAGTTACTCAGGGGGCGCTTCGTACGAGCAGTACTTC. Translating it yields CASSYSGGASYEQYF.

V gene TRBV4-2 combines with J gene TRBJ1-1, with D perhaps matching TRBD1 (6 bases). The CDR3 consists of 15 residues. V was clipped by 1 base and J by 7 bases, with 16 bases between them. Germline lookup yields CDR1 LGHNA and CDR2 YNFKEQ. The CDR3 reads CASSQAGVAKDEAFF. CDR3 sequence (DNA): TGTGCCAGCAGCCAAGCAGGGGTAGCGAAGGATGAAGCTTTCTTT.

This chain connects TRBV4-1 to TRBJ1-2; 10 nucleotides line up with TRBD1. Germline V gene sequence: CDR1 MGHRA, CDR2 YSYEKL. The ends lost 2 bases at V and 3 bases at J; junction bases unmatched: 3. The CDR3 extends over 15 amino acids. CDR3 sequence reads: CASSQPGQGDYGYTF. The CDR3 DNA sequence: TGCGCCAGCAGCCAACCCGGACAGGGGGACTATGGCTACACCTTC.

V is TRBV7-2 and J is TRBJ1-1; D is unresolved. CDR1 and CDR2 from the germline V gene are SGHTA and FQGNSA. There are 15 residues in the CDR3. V was trimmed by 1 base and J by 5 bases, leaving 14 bases between them. Here the CDR3 DNA reads TGTGCCAGCAGCTTAGTTGGAGTTCGGCTGACTGAAGCTTTCTTT. Residues: CASSLVGVRLTEAFF.

The gene calls are TRBV19 and TRBJ1-5; possibly TRBD1 for D (5 bases). In germline, CDR1 is LNHDA, CDR2 SQIVND (reference sequence). The V gene lost 6 bases and the J gene lost 2 bases, with 17 bases spanning the gap. This CDR3 spans 16 amino acids. CDR3 nucleotides: TGTGCCAGTAGCCCCCTGGGGCCGAGTGGCAATCAGCCCCAGCATTTT. Amino acid sequence: CASSPLGPSGNQPQHF.

The chain links TRBV6-5 to TRBJ1-2, with a possible D match to TRBD1 (5 bases). Germline V CDR1 and CDR2: MNHEY, SVGAGI. Trimming took off 2 bases at V and 8 bases at J, with 12 bases between the two ends. CDR3 length equals 13 residues. DNA of the CDR3: TGTGCCAGCAGTTACAGCCAGGGTGAGGGCTACACCTTC. Amino acids: CASSYSQGEGYTF.

This chain connects TRBV5-1 to TRBJ2-7; 7 nucleotides agree with TRBD2. V dropped 5 bases and J dropped 2; count of bases not matched to a gene: 7. The CDR3 covers 14 residues. The germline V gene has CDR1 SGHRS and CDR2 YFSETQ. The CDR3 region has the DNA TGCGCCAGCAGTAGGGAGGGAGAGACCTACGAGCAGTACTTC. Residues: CASSREGETYEQYF.

The chain combines TRBV18 with TRBJ1-1; maybe TRBD1 (5 bases). The CDR3 length is 13 residues. V lost 3 bases and J lost 4, with 9 bases in between. The germline V gene encodes CDR1 KGHSH and CDR2 LQKENI. CDR3: CASSPLGGTEAFF. The DNA for the CDR3 is TGTGCCAGCTCACCCTTGGGGGGCACTGAAGCTTTCTTT.

The gene calls are TRBV10-1 and TRBJ2-3; tentatively, D is TRBD2 (6 bases). Trimming shortened V by 2 bases and J by 4 bases, and 7 bases separated the two germline ends. The CDR3 length is 13 residues. Germline lookup yields CDR1 WNHNN and CDR2 SYGVQD (reference sequence). The CDR3: CASSEGLPDTQYF. The CDR3 DNA reads as TGCGCCAGCAGTGAGGGACTACCAGATACGCAGTATTTT.

The chain uses TRBV5-6 and TRBJ1-2; D unclear. Germline V gene sequence: CDR1 SGHDT, CDR2 YYEEEE. CDR3 length: 14 residues. V gave up 0 bases and J gave up 4 bases, with 10 bases separating them. The CDR3 protein is CASSLVEAFYGYTF. The CDR3 region has the DNA TGTGCCAGCAGCTTGGTGGAGGCCTTCTATGGCTACACCTTC.

The gene calls are TRBV2 and TRBJ2-7, with 7 bases lining up with TRBD1. Unmatched junction bases numbered 12, after V lost 10 bases and J lost 0 bases. The V gene's germline CDR1 is SNHLY and CDR2 FYNNEI. This CDR3 has 15 residues. The CDR3 is CATLSDRPSSYEQYF. DNA of the CDR3: TGTGCCACTCTATCGGACAGGCCTAGCTCCTACGAGCAGTACTTC.

On this clone itself: Sequence at one end of the junction differs from germline and may be a read error. This sequence joins TRBV18 and TRBJ1-1; TRBD1 matches at 11 bases. CDR1 and CDR2 from the germline V gene are KGHSH and LQKENI. This CDR3 region has 15 residues. The CDR3 DNA reads TGTGCCAGCTCACCGTCCCGGGACAGGGGGGCTGAAGATTTCTTT. Amino acids: CASSPSRDRGAEDFF.